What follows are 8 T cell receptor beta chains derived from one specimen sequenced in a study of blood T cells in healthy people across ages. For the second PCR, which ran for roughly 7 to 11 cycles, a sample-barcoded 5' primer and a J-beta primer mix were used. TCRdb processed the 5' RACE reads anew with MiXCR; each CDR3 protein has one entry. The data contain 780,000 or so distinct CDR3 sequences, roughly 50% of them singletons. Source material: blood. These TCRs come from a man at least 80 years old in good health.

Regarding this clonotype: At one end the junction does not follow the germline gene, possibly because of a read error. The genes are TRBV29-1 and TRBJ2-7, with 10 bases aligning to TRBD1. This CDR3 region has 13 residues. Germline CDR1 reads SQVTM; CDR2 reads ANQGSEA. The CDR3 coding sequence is TGCAGCGTAGGGACAGGGGCGTACTACAAGCAGTACTTC. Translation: CSVGTGAYYKQYF.

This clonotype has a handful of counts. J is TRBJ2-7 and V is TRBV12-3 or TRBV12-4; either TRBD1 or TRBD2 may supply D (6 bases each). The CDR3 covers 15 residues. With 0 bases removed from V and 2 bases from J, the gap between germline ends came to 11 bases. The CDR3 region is CASSLAGGHPYEQYF. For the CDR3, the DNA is TGTGCCAGCAGTTTAGCGGGGGGCCACCCCTACGAGCAGTACTTC.

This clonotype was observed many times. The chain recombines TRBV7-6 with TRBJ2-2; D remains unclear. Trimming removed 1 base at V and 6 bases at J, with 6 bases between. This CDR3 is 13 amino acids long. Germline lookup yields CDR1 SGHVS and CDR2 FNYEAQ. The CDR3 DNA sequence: TGTGCCAGCAGCTTAGTTCCGTCCGGGGAGCTGTTTTTT. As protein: CASSLVPSGELFF.

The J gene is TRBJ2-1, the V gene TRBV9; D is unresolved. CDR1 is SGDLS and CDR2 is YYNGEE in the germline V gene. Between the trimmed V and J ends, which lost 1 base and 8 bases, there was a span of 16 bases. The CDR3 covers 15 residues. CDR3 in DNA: TGTGCCAGCAGCGTACGGTCCCAGATGGGCGATGAGCAGTTCTTC. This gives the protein CASSVRSQMGDEQFF.

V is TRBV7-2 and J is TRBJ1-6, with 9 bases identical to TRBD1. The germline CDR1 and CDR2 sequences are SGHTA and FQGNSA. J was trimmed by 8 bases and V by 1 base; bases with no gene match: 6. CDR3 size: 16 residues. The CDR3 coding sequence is TGTGCCAGCAGCTTAGTGGGGACAGGGCCGTATTCACCCCTCCACTTT. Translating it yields CASSLVGTGPYSPLHF.

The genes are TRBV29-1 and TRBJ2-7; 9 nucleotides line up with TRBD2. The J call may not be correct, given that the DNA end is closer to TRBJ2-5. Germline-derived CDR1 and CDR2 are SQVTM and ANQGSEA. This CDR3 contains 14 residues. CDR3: CGANWREGWETQYF. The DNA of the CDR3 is TGCGGCGCAAACTGGCGGGAGGGTTGGGAGACCCAGTACTTC.

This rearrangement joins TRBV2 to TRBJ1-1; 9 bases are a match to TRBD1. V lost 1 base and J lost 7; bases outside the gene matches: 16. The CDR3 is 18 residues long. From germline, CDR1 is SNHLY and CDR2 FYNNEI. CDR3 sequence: CASSEVNRGRATVGEAFF. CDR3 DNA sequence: TGTGCCAGCAGTGAAGTAAACAGGGGGCGTGCGACGGTAGGTGAAGCTTTCTTT.

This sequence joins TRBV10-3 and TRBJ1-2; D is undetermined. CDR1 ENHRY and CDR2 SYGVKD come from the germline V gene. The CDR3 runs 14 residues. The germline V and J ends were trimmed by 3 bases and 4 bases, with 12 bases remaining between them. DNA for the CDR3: TGTGCCATCAGTGACCAGGCAACCTTCTATGGCTACACCTTC. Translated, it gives CAISDQATFYGYTF.